This section outlines one T cell receptor beta chain sequence together with its context. Its antigen is unidentified. The PCR employed 60 Vbeta primers together with 13 Jbeta primers. Clones were sequenced by immunoSEQ multiplex PCR, and TCRdb holds only the in-frame ones, with some missing. The sample shows about 190,000 clones, around 85% of them seen only once. Germline CDR1 is SGHAT and CDR2 is FQNNGV. Trimming removed 5 bases from V and 0 bases from J, with 12 bases in between. The CDR3 is 15 residues long. This specimen comes from a study of cytomegalovirus exposure and HLA in healthy donors. Study results and caveats: Per a later analysis, roughly 17,000 TCR beta sequences showed association with HLA alleles at 0.05 false discovery rate. Differences between HLA loci emerged in a later analysis of TCR association rates, with DRB1 most and HLA-C fewest. Presence/absence analyses treated sequencing depth as roughly uniform across donors. V- and J-gene trimming of TCR beta was linked (in a later analysis) to a missense DCLRE1C variant.

This chain links TRBV11-2 with TRBJ2-3, with D perhaps TRBD2 (6 bases). The sequenced sample was PBMCs. This clonotype was sampled from a man between 45 and 60 years old in good health and CMV-seronegative. CDR3 nucleotides: TGTGCCAGCAGCGCCCCGGGGGTAAGCACAGATACGCAGTATTTT. Translated, it gives CASSAPGVSTDTQYF.